This paragraph covers one TCR beta chain sequence. The antigen it binds to is not known. Per-base quality was not reported, and no clone a single base away is much larger than it. One collaborating source in Seattle enrolled patients while the patients were actively infected and followed the patients over time throughout the course of disease. Collaborating institutions collected whole blood in K2EDTA tubes following their own protocols. For TCRbeta analysis, collaborators shipped samples in one of three forms: frozen whole blood, isolated PBMCs, or DNA extracted from either of those sample types. The data were taken from a study of blood T cell repertoires in COVID-19 (TCRdb year 2020). For the wider study: The collaborator samples originated in the United States, Italy and Spain and spanned the acute and convalescent phases of COVID-19. Samples came from the ongoing ImmuneRACE study (first 160 participants) plus 1,254 subjects from 6 global collaborators. The dataset comprised deeply sampled blood TCRbeta repertoires from subjects exposed to, actively infected with, or recovered from COVID-19. The repertoires were released in a freely available public database meant as a resource for research on the immune response to SARS-CoV-2. Where HLA class I and class II types were available, the types were taken from metadata supplied by the sample provider, not from assay-based typing. Sample metadata almost always included a de-identified subject ID, COVID-19 status, age in years and sex. The material from the prospective study consisted of cDNA or gDNA derived from T cells, B-cell-depleted T cells, or PBMCs. Points the paper makes about the study in general: The quantity of clinical and demographic metadata differed by source and by participant and was supplied without curation.

The immunoSEQ Assay, a bias-controlled multiplex PCR, was used to amplify TCRbeta CDR3 regions from genomic DNA. The original methods were these. Nucleated cell counts per sample were estimated from amplification of reference gene primers within the assay. To quantify the absolute abundance of each unique TCRbeta CDR3 rearrangement, sequence reads were collapsed and filtered. Productive Simpson clonality was computed per sample as the square root of Simpson's diversity index over productive rearrangements. In TCRdb, the immuneACCESS table is reduced to in-frame sequences with V and J assigned. These tables do not hold every clone; where another copy was compared, an unresolved V gene accounts for under half, and the others remain unexplained. V and J calls plus clone size are reproduced from that table; the DNA served to infer D and trimming. In this sample the table shows more than 200,000 clones, about 86% of which occur a single time. Roughly 10% of the sample comes from the top ten.

The germline ends are 6 bases apart after V is trimmed by 5 bases and J by 4 bases. CDR1 and CDR2 were assigned from the germline V gene as SNHLY and FYNNEI. The CDR3 contains 12 residues, cysteine and phenylalanine counted. The entry retains the CDR3 DNA only, 36 bases that are in frame from base 1. The sequenced sample consisted of peripheral blood. Recombination connected TRBV2 to TRBJ1-3; the D gene cannot be resolved reliably. The receptor's source is a woman in her forties or fifties with COVID-19, enrolled during active disease. CDR3 reads: CASSFEGNTIYF. The DNA sequence is as follows: TGTGCCAGCAGTTTCGAGGGAAACACCATATATTTT. Reference TRBV2 and TRBJ1-3 genes cover what lies past the CDR3, so the full variable domain is EPEVTQTPSHQVTQMGQEVILRCVPISNHLYFYWYRQILGQKVEFLVSFYNNEISEKSEIFDDQFSVERPDGSNFTLKIRSTKLEDSAMYFCASSFEGNTIYFGEGSWLTVV.